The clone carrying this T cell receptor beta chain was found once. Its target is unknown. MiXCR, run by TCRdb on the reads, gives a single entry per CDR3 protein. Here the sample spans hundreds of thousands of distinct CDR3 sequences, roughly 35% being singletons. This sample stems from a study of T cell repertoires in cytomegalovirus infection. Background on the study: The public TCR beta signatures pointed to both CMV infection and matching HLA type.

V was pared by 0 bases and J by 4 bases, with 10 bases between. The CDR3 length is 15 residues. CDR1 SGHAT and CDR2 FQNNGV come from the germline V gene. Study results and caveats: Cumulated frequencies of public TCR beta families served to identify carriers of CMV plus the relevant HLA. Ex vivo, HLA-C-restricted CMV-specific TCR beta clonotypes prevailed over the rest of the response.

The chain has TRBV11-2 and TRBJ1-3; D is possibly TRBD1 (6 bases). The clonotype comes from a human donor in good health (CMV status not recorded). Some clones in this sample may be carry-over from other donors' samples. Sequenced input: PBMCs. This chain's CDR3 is CASSLETGTGNTIYF. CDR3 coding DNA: TGTGCCAGCAGCTTAGAAACAGGGACGGGAAACACCATATATTTT.